This TCR beta chain was captured in a study of spatial heterogeneity in lung cancer. A unique molecular identifier was attached to every TCR cDNA molecule. MiXCR, run by TCRdb on the 5' RACE reads, gives a single entry per CDR3 protein. This sample yields roughly 39,000 distinct CDR3 sequences, of which 6.5% to 9% are seen a single time; over 25% belongs to the top ten. Stated time point: sample taken at primary tumor resection. Unsorted tumor, nontumor lung tissue or cryopreserved PBMC supplied the whole RNA. This clonotype was observed many times. V was shortened by 6 bases and J by 1 base, with 19 bases between the two germline ends. CDR1 and CDR2 (germline): MDHEN, SYDVKM. The CDR3 runs 17 residues.

The chain links TRBV28 to TRBJ1-5; D uncertain. This receptor was identified in a male donor with early-stage non-small cell lung cancer. The input for sequencing was PBMCs, taken at surgery. CDR3 bases: TGTGCCAGCAGCCACTTAGATGAAGGGCCCAGCAATCAGCCCCAGCATTTT. Protein product: CASSHLDEGPSNQPQHF.